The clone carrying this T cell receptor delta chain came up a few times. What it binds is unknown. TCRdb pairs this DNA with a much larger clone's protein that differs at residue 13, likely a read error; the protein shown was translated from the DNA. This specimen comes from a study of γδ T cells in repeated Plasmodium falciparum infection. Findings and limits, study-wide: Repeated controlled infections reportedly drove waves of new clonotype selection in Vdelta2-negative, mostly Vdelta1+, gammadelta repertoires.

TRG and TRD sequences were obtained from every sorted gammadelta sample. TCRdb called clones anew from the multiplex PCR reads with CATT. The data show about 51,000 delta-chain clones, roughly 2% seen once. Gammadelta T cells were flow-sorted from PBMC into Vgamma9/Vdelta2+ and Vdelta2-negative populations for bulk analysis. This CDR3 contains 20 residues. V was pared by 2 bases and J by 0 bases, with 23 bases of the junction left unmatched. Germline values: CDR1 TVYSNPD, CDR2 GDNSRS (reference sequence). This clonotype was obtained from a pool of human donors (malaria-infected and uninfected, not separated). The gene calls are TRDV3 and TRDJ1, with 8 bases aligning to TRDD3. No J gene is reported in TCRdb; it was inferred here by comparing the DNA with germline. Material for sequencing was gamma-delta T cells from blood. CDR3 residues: CAFGSTYWGCPLIYTDKLIF. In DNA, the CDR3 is TGTGCCTTTGGGTCTACGTACTGGGGGTGTCCCCTCATATACACCGATAAACTCATCTTT.